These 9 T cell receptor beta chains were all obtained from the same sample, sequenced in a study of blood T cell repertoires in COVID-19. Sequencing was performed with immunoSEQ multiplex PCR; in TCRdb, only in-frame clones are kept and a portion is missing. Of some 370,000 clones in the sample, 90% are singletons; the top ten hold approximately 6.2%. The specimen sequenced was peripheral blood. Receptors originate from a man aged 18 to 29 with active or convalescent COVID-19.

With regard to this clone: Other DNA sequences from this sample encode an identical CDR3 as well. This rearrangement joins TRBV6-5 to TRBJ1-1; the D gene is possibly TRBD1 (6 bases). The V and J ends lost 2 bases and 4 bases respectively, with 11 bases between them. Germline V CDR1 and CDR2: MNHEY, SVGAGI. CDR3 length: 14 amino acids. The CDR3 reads CASSYGRGSTEAFF. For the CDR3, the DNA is TGTGCCAGCAGTTACGGCAGGGGATCCACTGAAGCTTTCTTT.

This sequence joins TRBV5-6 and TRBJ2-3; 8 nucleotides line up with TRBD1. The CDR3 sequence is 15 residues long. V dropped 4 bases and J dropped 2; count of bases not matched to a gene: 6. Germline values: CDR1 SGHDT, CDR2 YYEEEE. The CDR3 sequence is CASSGDRGHTDTQYF. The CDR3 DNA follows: TGTGCCAGCAGCGGTGACAGGGGACACACAGATACGCAGTATTTT. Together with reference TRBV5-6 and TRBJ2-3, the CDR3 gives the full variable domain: DAGVTQSPTHLIKTRGQQVTLRCSPKSGHDTVSWYQQALGQGPQFIFQYYEEEERQRGNFPDRFSGHQFPNYSSELNVNALLLGDSALYLCASSGDRGHTDTQYFGPGTRLTVL.

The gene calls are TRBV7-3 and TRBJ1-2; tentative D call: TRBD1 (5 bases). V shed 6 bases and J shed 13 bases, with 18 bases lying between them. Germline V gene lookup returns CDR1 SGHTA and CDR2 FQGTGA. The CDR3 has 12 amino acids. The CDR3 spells CASSSTQGSFTF. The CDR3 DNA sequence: TGTGCCAGCAGTTCAACCCAGGGCTCCTTCACCTTC.

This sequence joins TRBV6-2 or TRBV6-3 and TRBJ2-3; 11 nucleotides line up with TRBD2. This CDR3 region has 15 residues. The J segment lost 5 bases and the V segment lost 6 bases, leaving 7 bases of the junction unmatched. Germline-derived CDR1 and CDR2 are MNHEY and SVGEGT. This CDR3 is CASSRLAGLLDTQYF. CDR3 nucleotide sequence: TGTGCCAGCAGCCGACTAGCGGGGTTGTTAGATACGCAGTATTTT.

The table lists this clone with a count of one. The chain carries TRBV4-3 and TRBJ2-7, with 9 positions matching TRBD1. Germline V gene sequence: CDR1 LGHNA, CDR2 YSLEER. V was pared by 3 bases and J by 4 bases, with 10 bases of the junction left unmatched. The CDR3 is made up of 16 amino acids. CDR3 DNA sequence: TGCGCCAGCAGCCAGGGATGGGGACAGGGTATATACGAGCAGTACTTC. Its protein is CASSQGWGQGIYEQYF.

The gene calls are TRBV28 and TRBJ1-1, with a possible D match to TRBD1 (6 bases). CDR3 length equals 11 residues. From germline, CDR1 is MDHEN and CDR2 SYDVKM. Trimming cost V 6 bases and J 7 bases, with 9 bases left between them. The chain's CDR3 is CASRRRGEAFF. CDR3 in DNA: TGTGCCAGCAGACGCAGGGGTGAAGCTTTCTTT.

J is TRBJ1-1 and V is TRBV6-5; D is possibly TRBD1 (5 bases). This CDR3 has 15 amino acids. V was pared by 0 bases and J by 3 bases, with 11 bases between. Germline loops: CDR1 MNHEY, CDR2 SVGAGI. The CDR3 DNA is TGTGCCAGCAGTTACTCGGCAGGGCTGGACACTGAAGCTTTCTTT. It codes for CASSYSAGLDTEAFF.

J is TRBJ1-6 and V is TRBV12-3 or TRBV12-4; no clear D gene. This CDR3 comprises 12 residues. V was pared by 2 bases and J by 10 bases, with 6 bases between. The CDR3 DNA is TGTGCCAGCAGTTTAATCTACTCACCCCTCCACTTT. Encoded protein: CASSLIYSPLHF.

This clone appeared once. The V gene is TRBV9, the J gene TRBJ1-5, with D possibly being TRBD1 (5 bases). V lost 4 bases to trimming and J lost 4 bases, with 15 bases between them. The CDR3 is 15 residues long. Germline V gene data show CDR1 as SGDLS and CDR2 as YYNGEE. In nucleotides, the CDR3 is TGTGCCAGCAGCCAACGAGGCAGGGAAAATCAGCCCCAGCATTTT. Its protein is CASSQRGRENQPQHF. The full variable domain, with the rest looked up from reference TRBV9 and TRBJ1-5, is DSGVTQTPKHLITATGQRVTLRCSPRSGDLSVYWYQQSLDQGLQFLIQYYNGEERAKGNILERFSAQQFPDLHSELNLSSLELGDSALYFCASSQRGRENQPQHFGDGTRLSIL.